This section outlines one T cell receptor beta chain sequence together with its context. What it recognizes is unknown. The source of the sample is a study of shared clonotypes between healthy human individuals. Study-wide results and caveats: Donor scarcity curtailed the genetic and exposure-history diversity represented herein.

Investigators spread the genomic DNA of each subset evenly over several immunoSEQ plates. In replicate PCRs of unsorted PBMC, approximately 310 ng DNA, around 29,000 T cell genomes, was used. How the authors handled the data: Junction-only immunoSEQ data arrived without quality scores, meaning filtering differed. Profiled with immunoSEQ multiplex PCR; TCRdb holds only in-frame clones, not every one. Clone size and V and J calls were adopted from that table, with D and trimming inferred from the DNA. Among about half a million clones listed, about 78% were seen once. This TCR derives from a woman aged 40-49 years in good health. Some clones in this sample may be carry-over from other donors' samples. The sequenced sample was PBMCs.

The CDR3 DNA is TGTGCCAGCAGCGTAGGTGGGGACAGAGGGGGCTACACCTTC. Amino acids: CASSVGGDRGGYTF. The V call is TRBV9, the J call TRBJ1-2; TRBD1 agrees at 7 bases. CDR3 size: 14 residues. Germline assignment: CDR1 SGDLS and CDR2 YYNGEE. V trimming: 0 bases; J trimming: 8 bases; junction bases outside the gene matches: 7.